This TCR beta chain appears in the sequencing data of a study of CD8+CD57+ T cells in acquired aplastic anemia. The overall study: Quantities of DNA derived from sorted CD4+ and CD8+ cells averaged approximately 3 ug. The study, taken as a whole, reports: Patients were compared with controls for CD8+ Simpson's diversity, and no significant difference emerged. Both patients and controls carried the same twenty-nine CD8+ CDR3 sequences.

Sequencing involved patients with CD8+CD57+ cell expansion previously shown by flow cytometry. Profiling of TCR beta VDJ combinations and CDR3 sequences used genomic DNA as template. MiXCR, applied by TCRdb to the reads, yields one record per CDR3 protein. The data hold roughly 290,000 distinct CDR3 sequences, with approximately 58% observed a single time. This clonotype was found many times. Its antigen is undetermined. There are 14 residues in the CDR3. Per germline, CDR1 MNHNY and CDR2 SVGAGI (reference sequence). Trimming pared 6 bases from V and 5 bases from J, leaving 13 bases between. The TCR comes from a human donor with aplastic anemia. The material sequenced was sorted CD4+, CD8+, or CD8+CD57+ T cells (not recorded which) from PBMCs. The genes are TRBV6-6 and TRBJ2-2; no clear D gene. CDR3 nucleotides: TGTGCCAGCAGCCCCCCCGGTGGGACCGGGGAGCTGTTTTTT. It is translated as CASSPPGGTGELFF.